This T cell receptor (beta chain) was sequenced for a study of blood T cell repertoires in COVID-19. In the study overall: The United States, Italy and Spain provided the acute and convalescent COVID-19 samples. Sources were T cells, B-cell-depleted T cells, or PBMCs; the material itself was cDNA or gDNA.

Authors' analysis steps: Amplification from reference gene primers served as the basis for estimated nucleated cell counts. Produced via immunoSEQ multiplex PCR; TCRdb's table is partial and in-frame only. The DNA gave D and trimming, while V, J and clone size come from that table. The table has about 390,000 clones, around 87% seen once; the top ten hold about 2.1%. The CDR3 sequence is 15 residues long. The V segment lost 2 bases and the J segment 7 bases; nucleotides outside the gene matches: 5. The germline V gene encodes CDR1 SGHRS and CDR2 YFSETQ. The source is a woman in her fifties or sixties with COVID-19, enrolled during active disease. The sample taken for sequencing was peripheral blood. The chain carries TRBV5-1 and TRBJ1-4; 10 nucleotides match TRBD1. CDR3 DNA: TGCGCCAGCAGCTTAGGACAGGGGGACAGTGAAAAACTGTTTTTT. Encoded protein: CASSLGQGDSEKLFF.